The T cell receptor beta chain under discussion was sequenced for a study of blood T cells in healthy people across ages (dated by TCRdb to between 2015 and 2016). As for the study more broadly: In model experiments, roughly one uniquely barcoded TCR beta cDNA molecule per two T cells was captured by template switching. Using deep sequencing normalized with unique cDNA molecular identifiers, the study measured how TCR beta repertoire diversity changes with age. Donors were grouped into four age groups: young (average roughly 17 years), middle-aged (roughly 37), aged (roughly 62) and long-lived (just over 80). To avoid experimental bias, donors of different ages were distributed randomly across sequencing lanes. Two additional independent replicas of 1 million unique cDNA reads from the same blood draw were analyzed for two donors (one aged 18 to 29 and one aged 80 or older). The research as a whole found: Compared with the aged group, more naive CD4+ T cells, fewer expanded clones and increased TCR diversity were shown by the long-lived group, suggesting age selection. The CMV infection status of donors was not known, potentially confounding age-related changes in expanded clonotypes. Conclusive comparison of naive and antigen-experienced compartments was prevented by the profiling of bulk unsorted PBMCs. Estimates of total diversity based on one million sequenced T cells were considered lower bounds and underestimates. A strong correlation was found between observed TCR beta diversity and the percentage of naive T cells measured by flow cytometry. As age increased, observed TCR beta diversity per million T cells dropped in a roughly linear way, and a significant reduction was already evident by age about 40.

The library was built by means of 5' RACE. The reads were generated on an Illumina HiSeq 2500. A second PCR of about 7 to 12 cycles was run with a J-beta primer mix and a sample-barcoded 5' primer. A unique molecular identifier was introduced onto each TCR beta cDNA molecule by a template-switch 5' adaptor carrying 12 random nucleotides. Each sample yielded at least 2.5 million CDR3-containing paired-end reads. First-strand cDNA was synthesized from all RNA with the Mint cDNA synthesis kit, primed by a TRBC-specific oligonucleotide. After uracil-DNA glycosylase treatment, a first 18-cycle PCR used universal primers M1SS and BC2_uni_R on all cDNA. The study's own analysis went as follows. For normalization, 1 million high-quality reads were randomly selected from each sample, with every read carrying a distinct molecular identifier. Reads sharing molecular identifiers were discarded rather than binned into consensus sequences. MiTCR, run with a Q25 quality threshold and the strictest error-elimination algorithm, handled CDR3 identification, clonotype clustering and error correction. A nonparametric unseen species model with Euler transformation was used to estimate lower-bound total TCR beta diversity. The public reads were reprocessed in TCRdb via fastp at Q25 and MiXCR, keeping in-frame beta chains. Each CDR3 protein gets just one entry, which takes the most common genes and DNA from the rows behind it. The authors' filters were not applied to this entry. This sample is represented by roughly 1,800,000 distinct CDR3 sequences; less than 50% of them were singletons. 2.1% of the sample comes from the top ten.

Systemically healthy Caucasian individuals from Russia, 35 to 50 in total and aged about 6 to 95 years, were included as donors. Around 10 milliliters of peripheral blood were collected from each donor into EDTA-treated Vacutainer tubes. PBMCs were isolated by Ficoll-Paque density-gradient centrifugation, with at least 6 million obtained per sample. Trizol reagent was used to extract total RNA from the PBMCs, yielding at least 5.5 micrograms per sample. For every donor, flow cytometry on a PBMC aliquot measured the percentage of naive CD45RAhigh/CD27high T cells. Trimming leaves V shorter by 8 bases and J shorter by 5 bases, with the junction holding 14 bases beyond the gene matches. The germline V gene supplies CDR1 MNHEY and CDR2 SVGEGT. The CDR3 measures 16 amino acids from cysteine to phenylalanine. The read is trimmed to its CDR3 DNA, 48 bases read in frame from base 1. As regards this clonotype: The clone's antigen remains unknown. No base quality information exists; no much larger clone differs at one position.

Here the chain combines TRBV6-2 or TRBV6-3 and TRBJ2-5; TRBD2 matches 10 bases in the middle. This sequence was found in a woman in her thirties or forties in good health. Sequencing input: blood. The CDR3 protein sequence reads: CASSLAGDNRQETQYF. The DNA is TGTGCCAGCTCTCTAGCGGGGGACAACCGCCAGGAGACCCAGTACTTC.